This is a list of T cell receptor beta chains from one sample in a study of T cells expressing NK-cell markers. TCRdb reprocessed the 5' RACE reads and stores each CDR3 protein as one record, lacking DNA. The record lists roughly 180,000 distinct CDR3 sequences, of which the ten most abundant hold 20% to 25%. Sequencing was done on a sample of blood T cells: a sorted CD56 or NKG2C T cell subset, CD4+ or CD8+ T cells, or bulk PBMC T cells (not recorded which). These receptors were obtained from a man aged 18 to 70 in good health. Both conserved end residues are part of each CDR3. Each record gives: clone size, J gene, V gene, CDR3 protein. The size entry is marked missing in some rows and otherwise reads once, few, many or a size class.

NA TRBJ2-1 TRBV9 CASSPTGHNEQFF
NA TRBJ2-3 TRBV12-5 CASSSGDHTDTQYF
medium-sized TRBJ2-7 TRBV5-1 CASSALGSREQYF
NA TRBJ2-1 TRBV9 CASSVGGVGYEQFF
NA TRBJ2-1 TRBV24-1 CATSDLTVHEQFF
NA TRBJ1-3 TRBV3-1 CASSPSGGSGNTIYF
NA TRBJ2-1 TRBV7-2 CASSLNPSYNEQFF
NA TRBJ1-2 TRBV4-1 CASSQDMGQWGYTF
NA TRBJ1-5 TRBV10-3 CAISDRDRVEDQPQHF
NA TRBJ1-1 TRBV4-1 CASSQVPLGDTEAFF
NA TRBJ1-2 TRBV4-2 CASSQEGARGYTF
NA TRBJ1-3 TRBV6-1 CASSRQTGSSGNTIYF
NA TRBJ2-7 TRBV7-9 CASSSGQGANYEQYF
NA TRBJ2-7 TRBV6-1 CAIGARGQNYEQYF
NA TRBJ2-3 TRBV12-3/TRBV12-4 CASRPGGGDTQYF